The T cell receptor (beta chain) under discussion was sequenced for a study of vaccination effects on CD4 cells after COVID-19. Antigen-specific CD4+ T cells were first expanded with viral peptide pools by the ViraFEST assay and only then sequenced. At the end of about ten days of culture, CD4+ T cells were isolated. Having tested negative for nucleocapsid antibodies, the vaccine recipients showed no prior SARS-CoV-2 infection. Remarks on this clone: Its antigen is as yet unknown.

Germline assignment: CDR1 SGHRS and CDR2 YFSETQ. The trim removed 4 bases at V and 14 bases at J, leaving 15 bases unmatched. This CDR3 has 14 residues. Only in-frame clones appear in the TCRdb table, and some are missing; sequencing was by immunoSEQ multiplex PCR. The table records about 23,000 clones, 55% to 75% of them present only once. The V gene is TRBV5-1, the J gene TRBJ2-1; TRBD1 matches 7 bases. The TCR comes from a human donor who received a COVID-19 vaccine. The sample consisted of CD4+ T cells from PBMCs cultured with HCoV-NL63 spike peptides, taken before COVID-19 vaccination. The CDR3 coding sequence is TGCGCCAGCAGCAACCGGGACAGCATACTTCGGGAGTTCTTC. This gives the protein CASSNRDSILREFF.